This entry concerns a single T cell receptor (beta chain). The target antigen is unknown. Treatment noted: approximately nine-day PBMC culture with coronavirus spike peptide pools or control peptides (ViraFEST assay). The CDR3 extends over 14 amino acids. V gave up 6 bases and J gave up 1 base, with 12 bases separating them. From germline, CDR1 is MNHNS and CDR2 SASEGT. This record belongs to a study of vaccination and CD4 T cells after COVID-19. Once obtained from cultured CD4+ T cells, the DNA was sequenced using the Oncomine TCR Beta short-read assay. TCRdb re-derived calls from the PCR reads in MiXCR, one entry per CDR3 protein. The data show 9,900 or so distinct CDR3 sequences, about two thirds seen once.

Sequenced: CD4+ T cells from blood, cultured in vitro. The chain recombines TRBV6-1 with TRBJ1-2; TRBD1 is a possible D gene (6 bases). This clonotype was obtained from a human donor who had recovered from COVID-19. The CDR3 loop reads CASRSGDRNYGYTF. The CDR3 region has the DNA TGTGCCAGCAGGTCAGGGGACCGTAACTATGGCTACACCTTC.